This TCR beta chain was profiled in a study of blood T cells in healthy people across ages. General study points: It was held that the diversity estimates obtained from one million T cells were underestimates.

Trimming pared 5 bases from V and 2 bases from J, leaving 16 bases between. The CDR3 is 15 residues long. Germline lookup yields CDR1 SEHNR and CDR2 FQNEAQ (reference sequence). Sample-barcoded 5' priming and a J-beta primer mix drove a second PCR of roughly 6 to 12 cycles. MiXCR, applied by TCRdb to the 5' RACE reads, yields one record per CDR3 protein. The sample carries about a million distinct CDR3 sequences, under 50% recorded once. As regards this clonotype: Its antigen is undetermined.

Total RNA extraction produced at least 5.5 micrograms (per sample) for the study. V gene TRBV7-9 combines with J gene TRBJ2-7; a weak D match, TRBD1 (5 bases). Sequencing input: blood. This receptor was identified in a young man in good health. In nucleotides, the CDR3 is TGTGCCAGCAGCAAGGGCAGGGCCCATCCCTACGAGCAGTACTTC. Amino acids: CASSKGRAHPYEQYF. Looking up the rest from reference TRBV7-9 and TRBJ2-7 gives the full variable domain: DTGVSQNPRHKITKRGQNVTFRCDPISEHNRLYWYRQTLGQGPEFLTYFQNEAQLEKSRLLSDRFSAERPKGSFSTLEIQRTEQGDSAMYLCASSKGRAHPYEQYFGPGTRLTVT.